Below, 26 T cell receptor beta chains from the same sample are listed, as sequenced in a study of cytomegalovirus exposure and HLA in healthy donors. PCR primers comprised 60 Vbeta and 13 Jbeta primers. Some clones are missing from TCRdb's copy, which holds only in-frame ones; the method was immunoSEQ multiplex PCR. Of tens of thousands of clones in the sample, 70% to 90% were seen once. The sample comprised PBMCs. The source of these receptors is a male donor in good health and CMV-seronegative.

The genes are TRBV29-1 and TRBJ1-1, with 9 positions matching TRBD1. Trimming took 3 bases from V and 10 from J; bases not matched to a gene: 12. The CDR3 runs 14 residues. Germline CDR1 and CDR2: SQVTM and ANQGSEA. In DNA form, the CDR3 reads TGCAGCGTTGAGAAGGATACCCGGGACAGGGTAGCTTTCTTT. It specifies CSVEKDTRDRVAFF.

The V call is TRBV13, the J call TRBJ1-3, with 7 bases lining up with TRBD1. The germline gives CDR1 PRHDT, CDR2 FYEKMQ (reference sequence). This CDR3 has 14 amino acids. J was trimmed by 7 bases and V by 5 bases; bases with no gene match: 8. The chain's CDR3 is CASSVGTAENTIYF. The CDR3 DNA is TGTGCCAGCAGCGTGGGGACAGCTGAGAACACCATATATTTT. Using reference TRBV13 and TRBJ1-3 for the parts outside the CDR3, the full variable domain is AAGVIQSPRHLIKEKRETATLKCYPIPRHDTVYWYQQGPGQDPQFLISFYEKMQSDKGSIPDRFSAQQFSDYHSELNMSSLELGDSALYFCASSVGTAENTIYFGEGSWLTVV.

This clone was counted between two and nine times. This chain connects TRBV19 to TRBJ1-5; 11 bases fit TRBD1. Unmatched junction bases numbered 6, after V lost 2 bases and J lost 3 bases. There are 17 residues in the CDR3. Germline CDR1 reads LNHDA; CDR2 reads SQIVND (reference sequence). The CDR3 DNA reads TGTGCCAGTAGTATAAGGTCGGACAGGGGGCTCAATCAGCCCCAGCATTTT. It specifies CASSIRSDRGLNQPQHF.

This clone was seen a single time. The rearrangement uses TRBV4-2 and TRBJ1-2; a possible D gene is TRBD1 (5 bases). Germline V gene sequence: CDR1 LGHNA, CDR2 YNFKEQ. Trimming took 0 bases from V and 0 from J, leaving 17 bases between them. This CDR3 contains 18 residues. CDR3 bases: TGTGCCAGCAGCCAAGAAGATAGTCCAGGGTTAGCTAACTATGGCTACACCTTC. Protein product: CASSQEDSPGLANYGYTF.

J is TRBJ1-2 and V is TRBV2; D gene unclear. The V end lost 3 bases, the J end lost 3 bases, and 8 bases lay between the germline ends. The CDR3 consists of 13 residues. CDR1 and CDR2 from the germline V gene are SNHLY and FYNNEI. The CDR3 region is CASSEAQDYGYTF. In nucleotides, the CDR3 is TGTGCCAGCAGTGAGGCCCAGGACTATGGCTACACCTTC.

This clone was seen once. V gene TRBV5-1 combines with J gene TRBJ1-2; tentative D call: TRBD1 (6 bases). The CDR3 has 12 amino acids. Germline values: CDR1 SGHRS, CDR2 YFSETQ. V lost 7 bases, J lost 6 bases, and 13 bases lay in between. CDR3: CASGLDRHGYTF. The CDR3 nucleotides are TGCGCCAGCGGCCTTGACAGGCATGGCTACACCTTC.

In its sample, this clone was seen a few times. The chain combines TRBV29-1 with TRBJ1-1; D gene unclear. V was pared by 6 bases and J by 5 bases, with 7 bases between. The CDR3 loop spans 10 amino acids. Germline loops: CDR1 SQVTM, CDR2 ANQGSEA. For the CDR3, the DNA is TGCAGCGTCGTGAGGACTGAAGCTTTCTTT. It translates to CSVVRTEAFF. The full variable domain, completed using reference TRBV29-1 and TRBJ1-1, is SAVISQKPSRDICQRGTSLTIQCQVDSQVTMMFWYRQQPGQSLTLIATANQGSEATYESGFVIDKFPISRPNLTFSTLTVSNMSPEDSSIYLCSVVRTEAFFGQGTRLTVV.

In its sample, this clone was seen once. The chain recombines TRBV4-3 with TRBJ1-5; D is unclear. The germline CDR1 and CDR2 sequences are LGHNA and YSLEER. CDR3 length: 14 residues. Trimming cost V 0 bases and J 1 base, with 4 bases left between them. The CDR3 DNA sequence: TGCGCCAGCAGCCAAGATGGCAGCAATCAGCCCCAGCATTTT. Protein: CASSQDGSNQPQHF.

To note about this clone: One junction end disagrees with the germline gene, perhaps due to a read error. The CDR3 nucleotides are TGTGCTAGCAGCTTCGGACAGGAGGCTTACAATGAGCAGTTCTTC. Translated, it gives CASSFGQEAYNEQFF. V usage is TRBV7-7 and J usage is TRBJ2-1, with TRBD1 matching 7 bases. There are 15 residues in the CDR3. Germline V lookup: CDR1 SSHAT, CDR2 FNYEAQ (reference sequence).

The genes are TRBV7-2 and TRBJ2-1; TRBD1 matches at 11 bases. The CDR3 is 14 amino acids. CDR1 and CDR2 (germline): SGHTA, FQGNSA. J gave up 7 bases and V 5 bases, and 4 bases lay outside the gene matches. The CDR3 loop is CASSPGTGGNEQFF. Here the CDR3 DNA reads TGTGCCAGCAGCCCCGGGACAGGGGGAAATGAGCAGTTCTTC.

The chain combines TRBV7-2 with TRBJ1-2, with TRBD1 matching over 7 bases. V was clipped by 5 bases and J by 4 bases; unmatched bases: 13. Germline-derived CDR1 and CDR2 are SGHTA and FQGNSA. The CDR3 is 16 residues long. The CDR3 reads CASSAQPGTALYGYTF. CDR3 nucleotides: TGTGCCAGCAGCGCCCAACCGGGGACAGCTCTCTATGGCTACACCTTC.

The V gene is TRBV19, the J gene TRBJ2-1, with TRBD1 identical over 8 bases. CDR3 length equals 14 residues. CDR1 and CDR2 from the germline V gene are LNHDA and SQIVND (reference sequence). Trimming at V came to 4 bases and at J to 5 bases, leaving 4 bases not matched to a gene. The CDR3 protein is CASSRQGNNNEQFF. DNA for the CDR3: TGTGCCAGTAGTAGACAGGGGAATAACAATGAGCAGTTCTTC.

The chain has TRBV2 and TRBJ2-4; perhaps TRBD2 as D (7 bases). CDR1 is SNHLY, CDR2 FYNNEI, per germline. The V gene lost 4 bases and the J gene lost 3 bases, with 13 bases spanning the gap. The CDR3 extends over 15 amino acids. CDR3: CASSGRGASKNIQYF. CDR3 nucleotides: TGTGCCAGCAGTGGTCGGGGGGCCAGCAAAAACATTCAGTACTTC.

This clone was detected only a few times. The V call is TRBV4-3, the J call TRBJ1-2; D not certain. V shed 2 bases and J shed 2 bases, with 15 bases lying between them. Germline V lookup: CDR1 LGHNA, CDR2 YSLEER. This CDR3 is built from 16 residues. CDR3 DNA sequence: TGCGCCAGCAGCCAATACCAGGAGGTCAGGAACTATGGCTACACCTTC. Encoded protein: CASSQYQEVRNYGYTF.

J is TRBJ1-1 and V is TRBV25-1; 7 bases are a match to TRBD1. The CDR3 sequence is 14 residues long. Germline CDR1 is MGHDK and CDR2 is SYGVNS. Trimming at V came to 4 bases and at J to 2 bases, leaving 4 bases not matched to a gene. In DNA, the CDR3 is TGTGCCAGCAGTGCTGGGACAGTAAACACTGAAGCTTTCTTT. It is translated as CASSAGTVNTEAFF.

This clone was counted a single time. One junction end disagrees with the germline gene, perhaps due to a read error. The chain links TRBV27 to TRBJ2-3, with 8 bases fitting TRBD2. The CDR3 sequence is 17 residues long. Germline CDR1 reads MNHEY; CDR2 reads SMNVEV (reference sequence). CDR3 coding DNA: TGTGCCAGCAGTTTACTGGCGGGGGGTCCTAGCACAGATGCGCAGTATTTT. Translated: CASSLLAGGPSTDAQYF.

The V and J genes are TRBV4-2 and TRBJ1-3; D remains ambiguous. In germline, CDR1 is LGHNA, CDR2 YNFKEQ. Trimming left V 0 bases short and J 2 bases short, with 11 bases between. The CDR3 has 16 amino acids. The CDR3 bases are TGTGCCAGCAGCCAAGAGAGGAGGGAGGCTGGAAACACCATATATTTT. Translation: CASSQERREAGNTIYF.

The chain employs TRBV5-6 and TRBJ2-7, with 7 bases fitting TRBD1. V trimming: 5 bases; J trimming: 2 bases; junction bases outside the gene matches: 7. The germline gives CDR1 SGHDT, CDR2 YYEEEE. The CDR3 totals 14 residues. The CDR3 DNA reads TGTGCCAGCAGTCTGACAGGGAGAACCTACGAGCAGTACTTC. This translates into CASSLTGRTYEQYF.

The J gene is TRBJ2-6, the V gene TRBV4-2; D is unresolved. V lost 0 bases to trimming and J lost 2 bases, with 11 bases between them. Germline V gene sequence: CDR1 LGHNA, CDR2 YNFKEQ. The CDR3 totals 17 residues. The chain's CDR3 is CASSQDWIEAGANVLTF. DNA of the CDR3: TGTGCCAGCAGCCAAGATTGGATAGAGGCTGGGGCCAACGTCCTGACTTTC.

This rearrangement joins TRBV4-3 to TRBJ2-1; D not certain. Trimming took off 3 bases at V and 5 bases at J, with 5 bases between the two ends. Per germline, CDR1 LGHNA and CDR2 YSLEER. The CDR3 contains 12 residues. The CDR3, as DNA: TGCGCCAGCAGCCATCTTCACAATGAGCAGTTCTTC. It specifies CASSHLHNEQFF.

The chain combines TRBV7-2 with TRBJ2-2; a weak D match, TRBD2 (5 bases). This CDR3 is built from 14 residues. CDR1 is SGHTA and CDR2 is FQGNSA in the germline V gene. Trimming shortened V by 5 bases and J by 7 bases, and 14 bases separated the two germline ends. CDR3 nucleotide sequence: TGTGCCAGCAGCGTAACCATCGGGAACGGGGAGCTGTTTTTT. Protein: CASSVTIGNGELFF.

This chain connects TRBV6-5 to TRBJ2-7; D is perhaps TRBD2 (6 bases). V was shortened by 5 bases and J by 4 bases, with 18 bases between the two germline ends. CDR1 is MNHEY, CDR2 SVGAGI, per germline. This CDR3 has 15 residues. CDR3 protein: CASSRPGQAGYEQYF. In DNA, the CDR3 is TGTGCCAGCAGTCGGCCCGGGCAGGCGGGATACGAGCAGTACTTC.

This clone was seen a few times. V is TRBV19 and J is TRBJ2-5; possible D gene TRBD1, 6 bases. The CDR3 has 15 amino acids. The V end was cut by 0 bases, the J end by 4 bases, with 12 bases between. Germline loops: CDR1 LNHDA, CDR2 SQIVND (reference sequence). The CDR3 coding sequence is TGTGCCAGTAGTATAGACAGGGGTATAGGAGAGACCCAGTACTTC. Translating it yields CASSIDRGIGETQYF.

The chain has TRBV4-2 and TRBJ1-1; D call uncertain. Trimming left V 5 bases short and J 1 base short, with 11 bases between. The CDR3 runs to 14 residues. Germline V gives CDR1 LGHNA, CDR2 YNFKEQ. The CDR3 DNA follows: TGTGCCAGCAGCGTCAGGCTCGGGAACACTGAAGCTTTCTTT. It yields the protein CASSVRLGNTEAFF.

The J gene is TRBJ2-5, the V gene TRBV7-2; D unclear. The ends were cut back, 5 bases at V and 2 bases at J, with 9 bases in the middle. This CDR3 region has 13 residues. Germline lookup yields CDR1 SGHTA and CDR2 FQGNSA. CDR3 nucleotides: TGTGCCAGCAGCCCCGGGTGGCAAGAGACCCAGTACTTC. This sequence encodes CASSPGWQETQYF.

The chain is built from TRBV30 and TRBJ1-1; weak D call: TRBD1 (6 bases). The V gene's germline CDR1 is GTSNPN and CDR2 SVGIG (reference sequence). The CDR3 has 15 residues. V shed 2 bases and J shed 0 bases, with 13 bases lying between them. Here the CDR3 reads CAWSFPDRLNTEAFF. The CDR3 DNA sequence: TGTGCCTGGAGTTTCCCGGACAGATTGAACACTGAAGCTTTCTTT. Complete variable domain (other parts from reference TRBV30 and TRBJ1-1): SQTIHQWPATLVQPVGSPLSLECTVEGTSNPNLYWYRQAAGRGLQLLFYSVGIGQISSEVPQNLSASRPQDRQFILSSKKLLLSDSGFYLCAWSFPDRLNTEAFFGQGTRLTVV.